The next 20 T cell receptor beta chains were all read from a single sample in a study of identical twins. TCRdb re-called the 5' RACE reads through MiXCR, storing one row per CDR3 protein. The data show a few hundred thousand distinct CDR3 sequences, roughly 15% seen once. These data also featured in a second study, about yellow fever vaccine responses in identical twins.

Sequenced: CD4+ T cells sorted from blood. The receptors stem from a woman younger than 35 in good health.

V gene TRBV29-1 combines with J gene TRBJ2-4; D perhaps matches TRBD1 (6 bases). The CDR3 has 13 amino acids. V was trimmed by 3 bases and J by 6 bases, leaving 12 bases between them. Germline CDR1 and CDR2: SQVTM and ANQGSEA. The chain's CDR3 is CSVESGQRNIQYF. The CDR3 DNA reads TGCAGCGTTGAGTCTGGACAGCGAAACATTCAGTACTTC.

In its sample, this clonotype was seen a few times. This rearrangement joins TRBV28 to TRBJ2-1; 7 nucleotides line up with TRBD1. This CDR3 is 13 amino acids long. Germline-derived CDR1 and CDR2 are MDHEN and SYDVKM. V shed 5 bases and J 6 bases; nucleotides not matched to a gene: 4. The DNA of the CDR3 is TGTGCCAGCAGTCCGACAGGGTTCAATGAGCAGTTCTTC. This gives the protein CASSPTGFNEQFF.

This chain connects TRBV15 to TRBJ2-1, with D perhaps matching TRBD2 (6 bases). This CDR3 is built from 17 residues. Trimming took 1 base from V and 0 from J, leaving 13 bases between them. CDR1 LNHNV and CDR2 YYDKDF come from the germline V gene (reference sequence). For the CDR3, the DNA is TGTGCCACCAGCAGAGCCCGTCAGGGACTCTCCTACAATGAGCAGTTCTTC. Encoded protein: CATSRARQGLSYNEQFF.

This clonotype was detected only a few times. The V call is TRBV20-1, the J call TRBJ2-7, with D unclear. The germline V gene has CDR1 DFQATT and CDR2 SNEGSKA (reference sequence). Trimming removed 0 bases from V and 5 bases from J, with 20 bases in between. The CDR3 has 16 amino acids. The CDR3, as DNA: TGCAGTGCTAGAGATCTCCTCCAGGCCGGCAGCCACGAGCAGTACTTC. As protein: CSARDLLQAGSHEQYF.

This clonotype turned up a few times. V gene TRBV20-1 combines with J gene TRBJ2-7, with D perhaps matching TRBD1 (6 bases). The CDR3 totals 14 residues. Trimming shortened V by 3 bases and J by 5 bases, and 17 bases separated the two germline ends. CDR1 is DFQATT and CDR2 is SNEGSKA in the germline V gene (reference sequence). This CDR3 reads CSARGFGGGHEQYF. The CDR3 DNA follows: TGCAGTGCTAGGGGGTTTGGGGGCGGCCACGAGCAGTACTTC.

This clonotype showed up many times. The V and J genes are TRBV2 and TRBJ1-2; D is unresolved. Trimming stripped 3 bases from V and 7 bases from J, with 3 bases between. The CDR3 covers 10 residues. Germline V gene lookup returns CDR1 SNHLY and CDR2 FYNNEI. The CDR3 is CASSEAGYTF. Written as DNA, the CDR3 is TGTGCCAGCAGTGAGGCTGGCTACACCTTC. Based on the CDR3 plus reference TRBV2 and TRBJ1-2, the full variable domain is EPEVTQTPSHQVTQMGQEVILRCVPISNHLYFYWYRQILGQKVEFLVSFYNNEISEKSEIFDDQFSVERPDGSNFTLKIRSTKLEDSAMYFCASSEAGYTFGSGTRLTVV.

This sequence joins TRBV20-1 and TRBJ2-7; D is perhaps TRBD1 or TRBD2 (5 bases each). The CDR3 consists of 16 residues. With 1 base removed from V and 7 bases from J, the gap between germline ends came to 23 bases. Germline V lookup: CDR1 DFQATT, CDR2 SNEGSKA (reference sequence). The CDR3 sequence is CSARGGRDPLRSEQYF. CDR3 nucleotide sequence: TGCAGTGCTAGAGGAGGCCGGGACCCGCTTCGGAGTGAGCAGTACTTC.

The gene calls are TRBV6-5 and TRBJ2-3, with D uncertain. This CDR3 comprises 15 residues. Trimming cost V 2 bases and J 0 bases, with 9 bases left between them. Germline CDR1 MNHEY, CDR2 SVGAGI. The CDR3 DNA sequence: TGTGCCAGCAGTTACCCAGGTAGTAGCACAGATACGCAGTATTTT. It encodes CASSYPGSSTDTQYF.

This clonotype was seen more than once but under ten times. V gene TRBV18 combines with J gene TRBJ2-1; 7 nucleotides match TRBD1. Germline CDR1 KGHSH, CDR2 LQKENI. J was trimmed by 8 bases and V by 6 bases; bases with no gene match: 13. The CDR3 has 15 residues. CDR3 loop: CASSERASTGDEQFF. CDR3 coding DNA: TGTGCCAGCTCCGAGAGGGCCTCTACAGGGGATGAGCAGTTCTTC. Supplemented by reference TRBV18 and TRBJ2-1, the full variable domain reads NAGVMQNPRHLVRRRGQEARLRCSPMKGHSHVYWYRQLPEEGLKFMVYLQKENIIDESGMPKERFSAEFPKEGPSILRIQQVVRGDSAAYFCASSERASTGDEQFFGPGTRLTVL.

In its sample, this clonotype was seen many times. The V and J genes are TRBV12-3 or TRBV12-4 and TRBJ2-4, with no clear D. This CDR3 has 11 amino acids. Trimming pared 6 bases from V and 9 bases from J, leaving 9 bases between. In nucleotides, the CDR3 is TGTGCCAGCAGCCCCCGTCGCATTCAGTACTTC. Protein: CASSPRRIQYF.

This clonotype was counted between two and nine times. V usage is TRBV24-1 and J usage is TRBJ2-3; D gene ambiguous. With 9 bases removed from V and 4 bases from J, the gap between germline ends came to 13 bases. This CDR3 is 13 amino acids long. Germline-derived CDR1 and CDR2 are KGHDR and SFDVKD. The CDR3 region has the DNA TGTGCCACCTGCCGGGCCGAGGCAGATACGCAGTATTTT. It encodes CATCRAEADTQYF.

This clonotype was seen repeatedly, ten times or more. The chain combines TRBV20-1 with TRBJ2-7, with 10 bases fitting TRBD2. Germline V gene lookup returns CDR1 DFQATT and CDR2 SNEGSKA (reference sequence). Germline trimming cut 6 bases from V and 0 bases from J; bases unmatched to any gene: 2. This CDR3 is 13 amino acids long. The CDR3, as DNA: TGCAGTGCCTGGACTAGCGGCTCCTACGAGCAGTACTTC. Translation: CSAWTSGSYEQYF.

This rearrangement joins TRBV20-1 to TRBJ2-3; D perhaps matches TRBD1 (5 bases). V lost 2 bases, J lost 4 bases, and 13 bases lay in between. The CDR3 has 14 residues. Per the germline V gene, CDR1 is DFQATT and CDR2 is SNEGSKA (reference sequence). For the CDR3, the DNA is TGCAGTGCTAGATACAGGCCTTGGCCAGATACGCAGTATTTT. It specifies CSARYRPWPDTQYF.

The V gene is TRBV15, the J gene TRBJ1-5; 7 bases fit TRBD1. Germline V gives CDR1 LNHNV, CDR2 YYDKDF (reference sequence). V was clipped by 8 bases and J by 4 bases; unmatched bases: 5. The CDR3 runs to 13 residues. This CDR3 is CATSGQSNQPQHF. The CDR3 coding sequence is TGTGCCACCTCGGGACAGAGTAATCAGCCCCAGCATTTT.

This sequence joins TRBV24-1 and TRBJ2-1, with D possibly matching TRBD2 (6 bases). The germline gives CDR1 KGHDR, CDR2 SFDVKD. This CDR3 is 18 amino acids long. Trimming pared 0 bases from V and 0 bases from J, leaving 14 bases between. The CDR3 spells CATSDLGGGPNSYNEQFF. The CDR3 nucleotides read TGTGCCACCAGTGATTTGGGGGGAGGACCGAACTCCTACAATGAGCAGTTCTTC.

This clonotype was detected ten times or more. J is TRBJ1-2 and V is TRBV5-6, with D unresolved. Germline V gene sequence: CDR1 SGHDT, CDR2 YYEEEE. The CDR3 extends over 14 amino acids. V lost 2 bases and J lost 4, with 12 bases in between. The CDR3 sequence: CASSFRESSYGYTF. In nucleotides, the CDR3 is TGTGCCAGCAGCTTTAGGGAGAGCTCCTATGGCTACACCTTC.

This sequence joins TRBV10-3 and TRBJ1-2, with a tentative D call TRBD1 (6 bases). Trimming shortened V by 1 base and J by 8 bases, and 11 bases separated the two germline ends. Germline V gene data show CDR1 as ENHRY and CDR2 as SYGVKD. This CDR3 is built from 13 residues. DNA for the CDR3: TGTGCCATCAGTGAGTTGGGGGCTGACGGCTACACCTTC. Amino acids: CAISELGADGYTF.

The gene calls are TRBV7-2 and TRBJ2-3, with D uncertain. Per the germline V gene, CDR1 is SGHTA and CDR2 is FQGNSA. The V gene lost 6 bases and the J gene lost 0 bases, with 13 bases spanning the gap. The CDR3 totals 15 residues. In DNA, the CDR3 is TGTGCCAGCAGGTCCCGACAAACTAGCACAGATACGCAGTATTTT. This codes for CASRSRQTSTDTQYF.

This clonotype was counted a few times. The CDR3, as DNA: TGCGCCAGCAGCCAAGGAGTAGCGGGGGGGAGTGCAGATACGCAGTATTTT. The encoded protein is CASSQGVAGGSADTQYF. The chain uses TRBV4-1 and TRBJ2-3; TRBD2 agrees at 11 bases. This CDR3 region has 17 residues. Germline V gives CDR1 MGHRA, CDR2 YSYEKL. J lost 4 bases, V lost 1 base, and 7 bases had no gene match.

The V call is TRBV3-1, the J call TRBJ1-5; 9 bases agree with TRBD1. With 3 bases clipped from V and 4 bases from J, the junction kept 4 bases outside the gene matches. Germline V gene lookup returns CDR1 LGHDT and CDR2 YNNKEL (reference sequence). The CDR3 contains 15 residues. In DNA form, the CDR3 reads TGTGCCAGCAGCCACGGGACAGGGCTTAATCAGCCCCAGCATTTT. Translated: CASSHGTGLNQPQHF. Full variable domain (remainder filled in from reference TRBV3-1 and TRBJ1-5): DTAVSQTPKYLVTQMGNDKSIKCEQNLGHDTMYWYKQDSKKFLKIMFSYNNKELIINETVPNRFSPKSPDKAHLNLHINSLELGDSAVYFCASSHGTGLNQPQHFGDGTRLSIL.